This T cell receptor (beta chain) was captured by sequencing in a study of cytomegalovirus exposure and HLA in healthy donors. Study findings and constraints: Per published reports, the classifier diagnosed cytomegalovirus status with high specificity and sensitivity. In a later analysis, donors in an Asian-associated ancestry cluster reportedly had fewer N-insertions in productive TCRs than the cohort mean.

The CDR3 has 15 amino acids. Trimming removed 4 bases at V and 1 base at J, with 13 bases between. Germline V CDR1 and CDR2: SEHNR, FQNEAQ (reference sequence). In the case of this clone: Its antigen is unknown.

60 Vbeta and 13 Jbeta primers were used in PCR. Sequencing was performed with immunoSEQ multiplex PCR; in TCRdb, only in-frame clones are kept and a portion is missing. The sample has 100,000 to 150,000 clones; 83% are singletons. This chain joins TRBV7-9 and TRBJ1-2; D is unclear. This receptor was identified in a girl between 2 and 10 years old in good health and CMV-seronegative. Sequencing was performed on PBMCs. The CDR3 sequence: CASSSYPSVNYGYTF. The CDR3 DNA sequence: TGTGCCAGCAGCTCCTACCCCTCTGTTAACTATGGCTACACCTTC.